Listed here are 10 T cell receptor beta chains from one sample, sequenced in a study of shared clonotypes between healthy human individuals. Measured with immunoSEQ multiplex PCR; TCRdb has only the in-frame clones, and not every one. The data contain about 1 million clones, about 76% of them singletons. Material: memory CD4+ T cells sorted from blood. As for subset: CD45RA-negative fraction. Source of these receptors: a man between 18 and 35 years old in good health.

The chain carries TRBV14 and TRBJ2-2; TRBD2 aligns across 10 bases. This CDR3 contains 16 residues. Germline trimming cut 4 bases from V and 7 bases from J; bases unmatched to any gene: 9. Germline V gene data show CDR1 as SGHDN and CDR2 as FVKESK. CDR3 protein: CASSPRTSGTGGELFF. The DNA for the CDR3 is TGTGCCAGCAGCCCCAGGACTAGCGGAACGGGCGGGGAGCTGTTTTTT.

Regarding this clone: Other DNA sequences in this sample translate to the same CDR3. This rearrangement joins TRBV5-1 to TRBJ2-2; tentative D call: TRBD2 (5 bases). Trimming left V 0 bases short and J 1 base short, with 7 bases between. The CDR3 has 15 amino acids. Per the germline V gene, CDR1 is SGHRS and CDR2 is YFSETQ. CDR3 nucleotide sequence: TGCGCCAGCAGCTTGGCGGGGATGAACACCGGGGAGCTGTTTTTT. The encoded protein is CASSLAGMNTGELFF. The full variable domain, with the rest looked up from reference TRBV5-1 and TRBJ2-2, is KAGVTQTPRYLIKTRGQQVTLSCSPISGHRSVSWYQQTPGQGLQFLFEYFSETQRNKGNFPGRFSGRQFSNSRSEMNVSTLELGDSALYLCASSLAGMNTGELFFGEGSRLTVL.

This sequence joins TRBV7-2 and TRBJ2-7, with TRBD1 matching over 8 bases. The junction had 5 bases not matched to a gene; V was cut back by 3 bases and J by 4 bases. The length of the CDR3 is 14 residues. The germline CDR1 and CDR2 sequences are SGHTA and FQGNSA. CDR3: CASSFGQGIYEQYF. The CDR3 DNA is TGTGCCAGCAGCTTTGGACAGGGAATTTACGAGCAGTACTTC.

The CDR3 sequence: CASSPGQGQGYNSPLHF. The DNA of the CDR3 is TGCGCCAGCAGCCCGGGGCAAGGACAGGGGTATAATTCACCCCTCCACTTT. V is TRBV5-1 and J is TRBJ1-6, with 9 nucleotides matching TRBD1. CDR3 length: 17 residues. Looked up from germline, CDR1 is SGHRS and CDR2 is YFSETQ. With V trimmed by 4 bases and J by 4 bases, 9 bases remained unmatched.

This clone was observed a handful of times. The chain links TRBV27 to TRBJ1-6, with a weak D call TRBD1 (6 bases). Germline loops: CDR1 MNHEY, CDR2 SMNVEV (reference sequence). Trimming shortened V by 6 bases and J by 7 bases, and 16 bases separated the two germline ends. This CDR3 has 15 amino acids. The CDR3: CASRNRGYGNSPLHF. In DNA form, the CDR3 reads TGTGCCAGCAGGAATAGGGGGTACGGGAATTCACCCCTCCACTTT.

The rearrangement joins TRBV2 to TRBJ1-1; a possible D gene is TRBD1 (6 bases). V gave up 10 bases and J gave up 0 bases, with 21 bases separating them. Per the germline V gene, CDR1 is SNHLY and CDR2 is FYNNEI. The CDR3 extends over 16 amino acids. The DNA of the CDR3 is TGTGCCACAAAAGGCCAGGACAGTAGGGTGAACACTGAAGCTTTCTTT. Its protein product is CATKGQDSRVNTEAFF.

For this clone: This CDR3 is also generated by other DNA sequences in the sample. The rearrangement joins TRBV5-6 to TRBJ1-3; D remains ambiguous. The CDR3 extends over 15 amino acids. V lost 2 bases to trimming and J lost 0 bases, with 9 bases between them. The germline V gene has CDR1 SGHDT and CDR2 YYEEEE. As DNA, the CDR3 is TGTGCCAGCAGCTTCCGACGATCCTCTGGAAACACCATATATTTT. This translates into CASSFRRSSGNTIYF.

Here the CDR3 reads CASSVVPDQETQYF. CDR3 bases: TGTGCCAGCAGCGTAGTGCCCGACCAAGAGACCCAGTACTTC. The chain links TRBV9 to TRBJ2-5; D is undetermined. Germline-derived CDR1 and CDR2 are SGDLS and YYNGEE. Trimming stripped 0 bases from V and 0 bases from J, with 6 bases between. The CDR3 runs to 14 residues. The variable domain in full, with the rest retrieved from reference TRBV9 and TRBJ2-5, is DSGVTQTPKHLITATGQRVTLRCSPRSGDLSVYWYQQSLDQGLQFLIQYYNGEERAKGNILERFSAQQFPDLHSELNLSSLELGDSALYFCASSVVPDQETQYFGPGTRLLVL.

This chain uses TRBV6-6 with TRBJ1-5; D gene uncertain. V lost 7 bases and J 0 bases, leaving 10 bases between the germline ends. Germline V gives CDR1 MNHNY, CDR2 SVGAGI (reference sequence). The CDR3 consists of 14 residues. CDR3 DNA: TGTGCCAGCAACGGACCAAATAGCAATCAGCCCCAGCATTTT. This gives the protein CASNGPNSNQPQHF.

This clone was seen a single time. The V and J genes are TRBV10-3 and TRBJ2-3; TRBD1 aligns across 7 bases. The CDR3 extends over 15 amino acids. V shed 10 bases, J shed 0 bases, and the junction held 10 bases outside the gene matches. The germline V gene has CDR1 ENHRY and CDR2 SYGVKD. As DNA, the CDR3 is TGTGCCACCGTCCCGGGACAGCGGAGCACAGATACGCAGTATTTT. Amino acids: CATVPGQRSTDTQYF.